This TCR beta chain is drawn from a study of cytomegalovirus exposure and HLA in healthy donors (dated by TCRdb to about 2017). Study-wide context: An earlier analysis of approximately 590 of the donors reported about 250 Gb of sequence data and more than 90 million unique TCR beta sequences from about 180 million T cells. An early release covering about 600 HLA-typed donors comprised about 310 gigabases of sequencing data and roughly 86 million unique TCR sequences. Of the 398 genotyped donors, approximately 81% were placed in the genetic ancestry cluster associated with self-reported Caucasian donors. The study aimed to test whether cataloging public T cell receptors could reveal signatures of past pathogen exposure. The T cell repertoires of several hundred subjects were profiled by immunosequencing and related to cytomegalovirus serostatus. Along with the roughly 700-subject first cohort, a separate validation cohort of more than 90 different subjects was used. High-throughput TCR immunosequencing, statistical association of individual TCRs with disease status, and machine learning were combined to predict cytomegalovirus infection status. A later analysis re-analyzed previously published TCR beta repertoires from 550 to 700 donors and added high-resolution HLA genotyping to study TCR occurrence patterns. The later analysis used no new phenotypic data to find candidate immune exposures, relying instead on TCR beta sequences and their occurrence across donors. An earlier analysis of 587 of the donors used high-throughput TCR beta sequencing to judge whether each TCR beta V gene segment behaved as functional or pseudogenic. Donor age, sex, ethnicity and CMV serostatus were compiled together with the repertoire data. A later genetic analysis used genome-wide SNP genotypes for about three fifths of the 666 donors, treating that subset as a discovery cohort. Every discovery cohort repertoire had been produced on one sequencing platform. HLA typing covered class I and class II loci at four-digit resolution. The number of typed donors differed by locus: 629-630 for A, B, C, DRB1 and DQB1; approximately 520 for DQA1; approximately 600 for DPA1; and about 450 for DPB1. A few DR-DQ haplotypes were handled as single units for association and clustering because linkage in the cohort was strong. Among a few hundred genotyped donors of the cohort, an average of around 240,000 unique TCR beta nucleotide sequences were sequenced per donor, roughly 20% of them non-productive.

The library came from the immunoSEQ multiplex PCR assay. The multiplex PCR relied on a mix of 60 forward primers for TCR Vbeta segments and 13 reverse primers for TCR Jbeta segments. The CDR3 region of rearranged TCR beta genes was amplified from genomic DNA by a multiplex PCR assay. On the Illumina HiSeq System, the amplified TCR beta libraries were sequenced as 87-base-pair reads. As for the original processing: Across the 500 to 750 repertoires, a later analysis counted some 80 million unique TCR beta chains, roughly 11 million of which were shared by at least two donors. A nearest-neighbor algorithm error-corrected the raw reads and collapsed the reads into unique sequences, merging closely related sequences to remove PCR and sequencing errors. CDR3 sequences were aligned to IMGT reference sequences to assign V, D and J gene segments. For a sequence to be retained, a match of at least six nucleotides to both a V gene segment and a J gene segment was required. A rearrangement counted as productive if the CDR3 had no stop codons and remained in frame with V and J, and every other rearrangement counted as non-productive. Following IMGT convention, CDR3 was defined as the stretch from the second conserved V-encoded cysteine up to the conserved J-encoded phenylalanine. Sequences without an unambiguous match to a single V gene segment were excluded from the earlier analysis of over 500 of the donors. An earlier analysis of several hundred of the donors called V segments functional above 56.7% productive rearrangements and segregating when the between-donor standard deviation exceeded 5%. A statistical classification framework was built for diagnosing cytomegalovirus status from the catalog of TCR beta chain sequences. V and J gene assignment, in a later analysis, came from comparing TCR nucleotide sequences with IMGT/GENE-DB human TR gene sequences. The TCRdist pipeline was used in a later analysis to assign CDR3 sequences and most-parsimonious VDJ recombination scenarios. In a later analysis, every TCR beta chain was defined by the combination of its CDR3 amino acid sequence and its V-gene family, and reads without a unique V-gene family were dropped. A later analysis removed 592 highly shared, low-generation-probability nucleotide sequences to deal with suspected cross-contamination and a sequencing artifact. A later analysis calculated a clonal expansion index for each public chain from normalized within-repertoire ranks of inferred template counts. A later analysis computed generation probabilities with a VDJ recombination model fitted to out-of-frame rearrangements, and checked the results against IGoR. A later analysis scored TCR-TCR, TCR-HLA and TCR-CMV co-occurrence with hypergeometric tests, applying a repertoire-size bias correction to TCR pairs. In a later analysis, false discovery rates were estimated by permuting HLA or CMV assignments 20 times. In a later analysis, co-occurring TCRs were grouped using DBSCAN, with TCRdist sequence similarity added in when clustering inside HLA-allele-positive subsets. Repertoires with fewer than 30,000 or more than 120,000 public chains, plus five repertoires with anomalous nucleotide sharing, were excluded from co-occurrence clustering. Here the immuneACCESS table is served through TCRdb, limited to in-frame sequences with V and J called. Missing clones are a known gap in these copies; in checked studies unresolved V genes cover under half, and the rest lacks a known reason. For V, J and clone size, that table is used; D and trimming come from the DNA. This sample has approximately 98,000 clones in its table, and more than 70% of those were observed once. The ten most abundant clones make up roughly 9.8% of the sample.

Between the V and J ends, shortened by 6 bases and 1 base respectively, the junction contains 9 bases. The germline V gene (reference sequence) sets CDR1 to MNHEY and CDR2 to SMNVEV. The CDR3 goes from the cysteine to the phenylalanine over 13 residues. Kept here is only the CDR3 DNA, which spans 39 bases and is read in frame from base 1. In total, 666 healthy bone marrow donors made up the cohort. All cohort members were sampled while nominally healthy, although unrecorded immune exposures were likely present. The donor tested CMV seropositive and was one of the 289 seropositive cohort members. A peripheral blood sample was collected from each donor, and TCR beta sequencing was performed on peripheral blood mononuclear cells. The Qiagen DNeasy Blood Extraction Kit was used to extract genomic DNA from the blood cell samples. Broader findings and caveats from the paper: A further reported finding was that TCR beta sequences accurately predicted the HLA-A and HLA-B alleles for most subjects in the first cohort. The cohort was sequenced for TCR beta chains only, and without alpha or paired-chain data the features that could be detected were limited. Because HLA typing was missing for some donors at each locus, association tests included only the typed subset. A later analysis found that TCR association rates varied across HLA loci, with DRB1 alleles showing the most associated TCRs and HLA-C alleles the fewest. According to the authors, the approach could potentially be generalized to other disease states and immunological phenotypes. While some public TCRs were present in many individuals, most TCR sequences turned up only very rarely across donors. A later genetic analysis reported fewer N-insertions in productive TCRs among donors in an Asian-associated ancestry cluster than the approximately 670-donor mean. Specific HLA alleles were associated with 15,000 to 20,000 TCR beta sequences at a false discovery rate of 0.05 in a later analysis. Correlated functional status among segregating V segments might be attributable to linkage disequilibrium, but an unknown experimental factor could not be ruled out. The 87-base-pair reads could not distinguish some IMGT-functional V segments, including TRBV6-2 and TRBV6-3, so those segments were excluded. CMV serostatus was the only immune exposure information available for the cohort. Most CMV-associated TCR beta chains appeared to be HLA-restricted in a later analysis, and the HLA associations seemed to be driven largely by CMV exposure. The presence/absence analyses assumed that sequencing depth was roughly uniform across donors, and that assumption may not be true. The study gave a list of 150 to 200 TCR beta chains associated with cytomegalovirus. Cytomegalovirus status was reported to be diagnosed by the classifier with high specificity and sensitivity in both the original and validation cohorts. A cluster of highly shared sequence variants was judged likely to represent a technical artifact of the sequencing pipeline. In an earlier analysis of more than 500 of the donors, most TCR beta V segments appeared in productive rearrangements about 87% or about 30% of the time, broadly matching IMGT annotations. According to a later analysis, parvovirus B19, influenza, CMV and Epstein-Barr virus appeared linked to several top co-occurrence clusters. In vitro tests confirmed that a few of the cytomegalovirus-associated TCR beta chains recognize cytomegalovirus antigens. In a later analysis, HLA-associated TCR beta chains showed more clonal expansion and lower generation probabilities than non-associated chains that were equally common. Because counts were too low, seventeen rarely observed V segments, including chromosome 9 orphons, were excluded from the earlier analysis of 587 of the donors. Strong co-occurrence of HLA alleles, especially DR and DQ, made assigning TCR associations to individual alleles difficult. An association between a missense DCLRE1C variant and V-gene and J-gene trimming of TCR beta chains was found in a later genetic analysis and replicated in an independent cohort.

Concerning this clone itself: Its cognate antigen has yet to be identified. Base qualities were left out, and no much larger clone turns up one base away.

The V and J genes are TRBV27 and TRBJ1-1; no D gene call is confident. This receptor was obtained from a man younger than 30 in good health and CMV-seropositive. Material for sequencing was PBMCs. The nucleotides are TGTGCCAGCAGCCCAATCCAGAACACTGAAGCTTTCTTT. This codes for CASSPIQNTEAFF.